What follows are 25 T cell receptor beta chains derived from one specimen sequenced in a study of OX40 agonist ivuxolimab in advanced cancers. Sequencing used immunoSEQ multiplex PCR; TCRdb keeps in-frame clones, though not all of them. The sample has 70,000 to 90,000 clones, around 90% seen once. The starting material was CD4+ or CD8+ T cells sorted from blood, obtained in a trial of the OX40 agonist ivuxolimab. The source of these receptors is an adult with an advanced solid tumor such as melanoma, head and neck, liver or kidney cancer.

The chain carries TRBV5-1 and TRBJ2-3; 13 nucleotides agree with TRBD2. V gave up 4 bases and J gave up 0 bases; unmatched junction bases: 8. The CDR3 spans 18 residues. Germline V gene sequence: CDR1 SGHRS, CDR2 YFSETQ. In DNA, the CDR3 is TGCGCCAGCAGCCCTAAGCCGACTAGCGGGGGGAGCACAGATACGCAGTATTTT. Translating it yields CASSPKPTSGGSTDTQYF. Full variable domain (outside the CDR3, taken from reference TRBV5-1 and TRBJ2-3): KAGVTQTPRYLIKTRGQQVTLSCSPISGHRSVSWYQQTPGQGLQFLFEYFSETQRNKGNFPGRFSGRQFSNSRSEMNVSTLELGDSALYLCASSPKPTSGGSTDTQYFGPGTRLTVL.

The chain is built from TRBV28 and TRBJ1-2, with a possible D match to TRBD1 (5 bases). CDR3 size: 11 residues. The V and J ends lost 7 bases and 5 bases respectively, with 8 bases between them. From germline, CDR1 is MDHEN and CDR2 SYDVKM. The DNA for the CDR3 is TGTGCCAGCACGGGACGGTATGGCTACACCTTC. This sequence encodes CASTGRYGYTF.

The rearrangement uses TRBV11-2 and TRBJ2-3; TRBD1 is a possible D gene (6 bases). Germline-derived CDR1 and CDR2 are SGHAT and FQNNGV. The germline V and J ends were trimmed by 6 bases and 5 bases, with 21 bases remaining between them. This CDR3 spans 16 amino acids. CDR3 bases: TGTGCCAGCAGTTTTACAGGGAACCCCCGGGTAGATACGCAGTATTTT. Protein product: CASSFTGNPRVDTQYF.

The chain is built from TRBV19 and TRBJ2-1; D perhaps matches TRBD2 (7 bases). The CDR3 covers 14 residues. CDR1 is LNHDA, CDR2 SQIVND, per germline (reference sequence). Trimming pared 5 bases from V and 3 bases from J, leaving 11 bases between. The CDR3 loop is CASSEGGYYNEQFF. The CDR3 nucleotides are TGTGCCAGTAGTGAGGGGGGGTACTACAATGAGCAGTTCTTC.

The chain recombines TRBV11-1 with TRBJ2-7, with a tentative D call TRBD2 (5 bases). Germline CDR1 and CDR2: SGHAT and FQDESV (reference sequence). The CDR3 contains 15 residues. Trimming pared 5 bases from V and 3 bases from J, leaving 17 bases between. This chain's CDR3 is CASSTHEGAFYEQYF. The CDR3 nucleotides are TGTGCCAGCAGCACCCACGAGGGCGCTTTCTACGAGCAGTACTTC.

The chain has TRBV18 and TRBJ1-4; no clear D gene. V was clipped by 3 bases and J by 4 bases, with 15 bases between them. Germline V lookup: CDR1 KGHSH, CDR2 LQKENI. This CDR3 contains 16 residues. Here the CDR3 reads CASSPPSASFNEKLFF. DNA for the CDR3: TGTGCCAGCTCACCCCCTTCCGCAAGCTTTAATGAAAAACTGTTTTTT.

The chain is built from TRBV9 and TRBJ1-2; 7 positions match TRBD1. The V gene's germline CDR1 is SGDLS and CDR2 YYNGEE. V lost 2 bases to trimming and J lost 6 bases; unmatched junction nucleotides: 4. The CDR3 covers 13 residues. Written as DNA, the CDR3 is TGTGCCAGCAGCGTGACAGGGATGGATGGCTACACCTTC. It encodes CASSVTGMDGYTF. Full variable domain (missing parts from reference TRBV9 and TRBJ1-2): DSGVTQTPKHLITATGQRVTLRCSPRSGDLSVYWYQQSLDQGLQFLIQYYNGEERAKGNILERFSAQQFPDLHSELNLSSLELGDSALYFCASSVTGMDGYTFGSGTRLTVV.

The CDR3 bases are TGTGCCAGCAAGGCGGGGGACAGACATAGCAATCAGCCCCAGCATTTT. It encodes CASKAGDRHSNQPQHF. V usage is TRBV7-6 and J usage is TRBJ1-5; 7 bases agree with TRBD1. Losses at the gene ends were 7 bases for V and 0 bases for J; bases not matched to a gene: 9. The V gene's germline CDR1 is SGHVS and CDR2 FNYEAQ. The CDR3 runs to 16 residues.

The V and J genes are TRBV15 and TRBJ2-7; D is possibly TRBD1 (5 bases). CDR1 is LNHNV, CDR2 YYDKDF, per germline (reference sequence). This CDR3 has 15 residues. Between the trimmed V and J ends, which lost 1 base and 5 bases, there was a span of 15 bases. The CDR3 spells CATSRGGPERNEQYF. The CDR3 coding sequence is TGTGCCACCAGCAGAGGGGGCCCGGAGAGGAACGAGCAGTACTTC.

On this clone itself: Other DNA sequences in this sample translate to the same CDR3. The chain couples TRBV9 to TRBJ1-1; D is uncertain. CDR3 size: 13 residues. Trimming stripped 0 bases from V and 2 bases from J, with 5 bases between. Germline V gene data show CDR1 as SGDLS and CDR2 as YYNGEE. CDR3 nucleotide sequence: TGTGCCAGCAGCGTAGGGGCTAACACTGAAGCTTTCTTT. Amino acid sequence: CASSVGANTEAFF.

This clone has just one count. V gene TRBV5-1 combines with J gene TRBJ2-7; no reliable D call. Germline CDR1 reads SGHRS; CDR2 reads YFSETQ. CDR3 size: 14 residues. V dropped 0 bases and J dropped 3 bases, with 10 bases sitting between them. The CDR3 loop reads CASSLDTANYEQYF. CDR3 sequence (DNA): TGCGCCAGCAGCTTGGACACTGCCAACTACGAGCAGTACTTC.

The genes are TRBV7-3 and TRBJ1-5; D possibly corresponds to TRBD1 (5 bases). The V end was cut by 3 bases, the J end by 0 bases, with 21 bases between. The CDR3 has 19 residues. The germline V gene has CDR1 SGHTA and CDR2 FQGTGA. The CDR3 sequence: CASSLVREVSLGSNQPQHF. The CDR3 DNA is TGTGCCAGCAGCTTGGTCAGGGAGGTTAGTTTGGGTAGCAATCAGCCCCAGCATTTT. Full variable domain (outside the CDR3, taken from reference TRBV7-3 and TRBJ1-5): GAGVSQTPSNKVTEKGKYVELRCDPISGHTALYWYRQSLGQGPEFLIYFQGTGAADDSGLPNDRFFAVRPEGSVSTLKIQRTERGDSAVYLCASSLVREVSLGSNQPQHFGDGTRLSIL.

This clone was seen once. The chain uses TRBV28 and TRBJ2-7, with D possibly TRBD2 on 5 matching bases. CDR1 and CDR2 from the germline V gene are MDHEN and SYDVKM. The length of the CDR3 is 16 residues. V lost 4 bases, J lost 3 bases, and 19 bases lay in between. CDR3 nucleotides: TGTGCCAGCAGTTCCCCCGTACTAGGGCAGTACTACGAGCAGTACTTC. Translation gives CASSSPVLGQYYEQYF.

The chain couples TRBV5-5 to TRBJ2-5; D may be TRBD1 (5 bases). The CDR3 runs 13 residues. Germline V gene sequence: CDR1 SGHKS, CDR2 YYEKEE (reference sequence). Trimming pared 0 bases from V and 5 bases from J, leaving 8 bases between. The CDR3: CASSLVAGETQYF. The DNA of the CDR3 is TGTGCCAGCAGCTTGGTGGCAGGGGAGACCCAGTACTTC.

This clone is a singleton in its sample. CDR3 in amino acids: CASRMAGPTNEKLFF. The CDR3 DNA follows: TGCGCCAGCAGAATGGCAGGTCCAACTAATGAAAAACTGTTTTTT. This rearrangement joins TRBV10-2 to TRBJ1-4, with no clear D. V was shortened by 6 bases and J by 0 bases, with 11 bases between the two germline ends. The germline V gene has CDR1 WSHSY and CDR2 SAAADI. The CDR3 has 15 amino acids.

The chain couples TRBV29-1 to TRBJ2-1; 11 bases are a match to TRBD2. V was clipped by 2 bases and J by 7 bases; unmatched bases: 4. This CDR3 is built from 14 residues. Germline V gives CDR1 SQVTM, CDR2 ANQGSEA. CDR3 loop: CSVEPSGRMNEQFF. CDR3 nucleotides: TGCAGCGTTGAACCTAGCGGGAGGATGAATGAGCAGTTCTTC.

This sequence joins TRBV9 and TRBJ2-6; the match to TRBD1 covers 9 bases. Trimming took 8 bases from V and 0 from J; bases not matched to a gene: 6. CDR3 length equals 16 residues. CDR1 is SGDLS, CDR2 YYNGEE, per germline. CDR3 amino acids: CARRGQGFSGANVLTF. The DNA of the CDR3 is TGTGCCAGGAGGGGACAGGGTTTCTCTGGGGCCAACGTCCTGACTTTC. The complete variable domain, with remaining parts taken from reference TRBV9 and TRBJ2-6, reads DSGVTQTPKHLITATGQRVTLRCSPRSGDLSVYWYQQSLDQGLQFLIQYYNGEERAKGNILERFSAQQFPDLHSELNLSSLELGDSALYFCARRGQGFSGANVLTFGAGSRLTVL.

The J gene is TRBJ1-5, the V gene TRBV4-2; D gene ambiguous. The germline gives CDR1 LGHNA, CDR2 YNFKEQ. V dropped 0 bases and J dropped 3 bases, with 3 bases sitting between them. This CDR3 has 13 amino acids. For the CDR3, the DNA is TGTGCCAGCAGCCAAGATGCCAATCAGCCCCAGCATTTT. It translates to CASSQDANQPQHF.

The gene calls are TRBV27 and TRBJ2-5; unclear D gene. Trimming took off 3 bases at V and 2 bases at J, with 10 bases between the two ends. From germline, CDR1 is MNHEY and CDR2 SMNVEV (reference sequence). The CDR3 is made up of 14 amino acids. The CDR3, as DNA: TGTGCCAGCAGTTTCGGCAGCCAACAAGAGACCCAGTACTTC. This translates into CASSFGSQQETQYF.

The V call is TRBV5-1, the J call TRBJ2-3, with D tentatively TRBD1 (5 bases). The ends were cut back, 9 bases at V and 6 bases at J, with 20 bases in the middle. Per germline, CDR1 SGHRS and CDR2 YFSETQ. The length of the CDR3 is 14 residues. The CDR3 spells CATRQGAAEDTQYF. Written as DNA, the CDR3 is TGCGCCACCCGCCAAGGGGCTGCCGAGGATACGCAGTATTTT.

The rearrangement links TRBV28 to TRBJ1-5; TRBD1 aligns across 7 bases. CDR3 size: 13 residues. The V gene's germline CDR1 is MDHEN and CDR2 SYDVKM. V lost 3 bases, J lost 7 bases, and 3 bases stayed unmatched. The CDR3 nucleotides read TGTGCCAGCAGTTTGGCACAGGGGCAGCCCCAGCATTTT. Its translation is CASSLAQGQPQHF.

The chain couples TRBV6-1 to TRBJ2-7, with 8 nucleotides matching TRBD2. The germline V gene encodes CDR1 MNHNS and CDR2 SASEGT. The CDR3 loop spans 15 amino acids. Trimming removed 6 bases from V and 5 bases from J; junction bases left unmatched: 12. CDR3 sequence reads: CASRPPGLVLHEQYF. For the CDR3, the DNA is TGTGCCAGCAGGCCCCCGGGACTAGTCCTACACGAGCAGTACTTC.

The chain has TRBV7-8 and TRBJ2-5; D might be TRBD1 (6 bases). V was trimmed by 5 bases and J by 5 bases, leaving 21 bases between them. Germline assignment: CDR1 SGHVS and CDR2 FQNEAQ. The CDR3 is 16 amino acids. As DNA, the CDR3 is TGTGCCAGCAGCCCTTGGGCAGGGGTAGTTCGGGAGACCCAGTACTTC. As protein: CASSPWAGVVRETQYF.

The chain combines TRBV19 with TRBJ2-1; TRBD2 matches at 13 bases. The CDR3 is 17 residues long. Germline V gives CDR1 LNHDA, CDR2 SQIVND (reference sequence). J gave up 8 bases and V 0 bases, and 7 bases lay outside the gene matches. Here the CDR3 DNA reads TGTGCCAGTAGTATAGAGTGGGGGACTAGCGGGAAGGATGAGCAGTTCTTC. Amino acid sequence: CASSIEWGTSGKDEQFF.

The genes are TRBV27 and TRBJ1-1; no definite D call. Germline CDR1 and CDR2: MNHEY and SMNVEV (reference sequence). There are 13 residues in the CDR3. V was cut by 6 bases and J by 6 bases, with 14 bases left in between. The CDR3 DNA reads TGTGCCAGCAGCCGAGGCCCTGTGGCTGAAGCTTTCTTT. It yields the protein CASSRGPVAEAFF.